This TCR beta chain originates from a study of blood T cells in healthy people across ages. Every sample had a minimum of 6.5 million PBMCs isolated. This clonotype was recorded many times. A second PCR, run for roughly 7 to 12 cycles, used a sample-barcoded 5' primer plus a J-beta primer mix. One entry per CDR3 protein results from TCRdb running MiXCR on the 5' RACE reads. The sample consists of about 930,000 distinct CDR3 sequences, about 27% of them appearing once. This CDR3 comprises 18 residues. V was pared by 10 bases and J by 1 base, with 11 bases of the junction left unmatched. Germline CDR1 is MNHNS and CDR2 is SASEGT. In addition, the sample was reused for a study of T cells of mothers and their children. That paper notes: Three healthy Caucasian mothers, along with their six children, were the donors. Every mother supplied over 8.5 million TCR beta CDR3 reads and every child approximately 2.8 million. The shaping of TCR recombination output by thymic selection is similar in related and unrelated pairs.

The clonotype comes from a woman aged 40 to 50 in good health. The specimen sequenced was blood. The rearrangement uses TRBV6-1 and TRBJ2-3; TRBD2 agrees at 16 bases. CDR3 protein: CATSAGLAGGHGTDTQYF. The CDR3 bases are TGTGCCACCTCCGCGGGACTAGCGGGGGGGCACGGCACAGATACGCAGTATTTT.